This TCR beta chain was identified in a study of T-cell reconstitution after alpha-beta-depleted transplantation in children. Whole-study findings and limits: Diversity and T-cell counts at one year after transplant derived mostly from new T cells.

The authors prepared the TCRbeta library with unique molecular identifiers. MiXCR, run by TCRdb on the PCR reads, gives a single entry per CDR3 protein. The sample shows about 20,000 distinct CDR3 sequences, 13% of them seen only once. This clonotype was picked up many times. Its antigen is as yet unknown. The sequence derives from a female patient aged 2 to 10 who had a stem cell transplant for congenital amegakaryocytic thrombocytopenia, so the T cells may come from the graft donor. The sample in question was PBMCs, mostly from graft donor cells, obtained 60 days after TCRalphabeta/CD19-depleted stem cell transplant.

CDR3 residues: CASSFEREASEQYF. The CDR3 DNA follows: TGTGCCAGCAGCTTTGAGCGGGAGGCTTCCGAGCAGTACTTC. The chain joins TRBV5-4 to TRBJ2-7, with TRBD2 identical over 9 bases. Germline V gives CDR1 SGHNT, CDR2 YYREEE (reference sequence). J gave up 6 bases and V 2 bases, and 6 bases lay outside the gene matches. The CDR3 spans 14 residues.